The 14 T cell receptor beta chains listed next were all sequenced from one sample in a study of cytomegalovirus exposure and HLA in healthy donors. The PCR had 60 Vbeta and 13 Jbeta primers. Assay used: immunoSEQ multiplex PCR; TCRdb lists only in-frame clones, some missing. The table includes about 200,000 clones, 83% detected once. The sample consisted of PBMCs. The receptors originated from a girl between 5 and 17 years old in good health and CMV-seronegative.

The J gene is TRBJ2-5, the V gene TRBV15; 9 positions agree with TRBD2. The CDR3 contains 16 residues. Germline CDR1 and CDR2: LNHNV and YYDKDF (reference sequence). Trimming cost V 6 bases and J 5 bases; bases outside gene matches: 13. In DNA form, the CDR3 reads TGTGCCACCAGTCGCAGGCCTAGCGGGGTCGGTGAGACCCAGTACTTC. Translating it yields CATSRRPSGVGETQYF.

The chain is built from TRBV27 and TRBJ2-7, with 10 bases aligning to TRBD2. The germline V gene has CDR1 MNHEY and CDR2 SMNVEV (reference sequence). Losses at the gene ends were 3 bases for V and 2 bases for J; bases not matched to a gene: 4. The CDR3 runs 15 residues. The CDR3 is CASSFGTSATYEQYF. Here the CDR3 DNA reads TGTGCCAGCAGTTTTGGGACTAGCGCCACCTACGAGCAGTACTTC.

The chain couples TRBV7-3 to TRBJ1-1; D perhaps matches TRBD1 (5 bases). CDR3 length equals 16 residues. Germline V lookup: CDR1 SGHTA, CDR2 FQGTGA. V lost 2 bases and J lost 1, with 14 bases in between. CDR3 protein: CASSLGGTTANTEAFF. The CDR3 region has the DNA TGTGCCAGCAGCTTAGGGGGGACGACTGCGAACACTGAAGCTTTCTTT. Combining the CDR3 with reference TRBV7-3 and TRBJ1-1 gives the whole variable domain GAGVSQTPSNKVTEKGKYVELRCDPISGHTALYWYRQSLGQGPEFLIYFQGTGAADDSGLPNDRFFAVRPEGSVSTLKIQRTERGDSAVYLCASSLGGTTANTEAFFGQGTRLTVV.

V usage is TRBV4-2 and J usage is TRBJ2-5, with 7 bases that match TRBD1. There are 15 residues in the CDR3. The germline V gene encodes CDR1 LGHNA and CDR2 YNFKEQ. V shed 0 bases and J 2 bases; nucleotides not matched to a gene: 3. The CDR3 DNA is TGTGCCAGCAGCCAAGAATGGGACAGACAAGAGACCCAGTACTTC. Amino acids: CASSQEWDRQETQYF.

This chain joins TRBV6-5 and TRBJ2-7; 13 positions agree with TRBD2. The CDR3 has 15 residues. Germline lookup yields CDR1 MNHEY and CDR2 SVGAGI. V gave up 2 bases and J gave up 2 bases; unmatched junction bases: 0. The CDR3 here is CASSYTSGRAYEQYF. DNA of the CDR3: TGTGCCAGCAGTTACACTAGCGGGAGGGCCTACGAGCAGTACTTC.

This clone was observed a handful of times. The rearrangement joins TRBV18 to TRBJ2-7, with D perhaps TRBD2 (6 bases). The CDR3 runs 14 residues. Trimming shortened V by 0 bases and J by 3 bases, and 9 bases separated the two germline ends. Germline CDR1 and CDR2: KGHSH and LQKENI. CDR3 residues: CASSPPAGNYEQYF. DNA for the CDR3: TGTGCCAGCTCACCACCGGCGGGGAACTACGAGCAGTACTTC.

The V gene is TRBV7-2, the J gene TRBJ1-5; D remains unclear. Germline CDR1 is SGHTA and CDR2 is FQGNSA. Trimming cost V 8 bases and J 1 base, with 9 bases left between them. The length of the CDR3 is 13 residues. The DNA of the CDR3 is TGTGCCAGCTCAACCGGGAGCAATCAGCCCCAGCATTTT. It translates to CASSTGSNQPQHF.

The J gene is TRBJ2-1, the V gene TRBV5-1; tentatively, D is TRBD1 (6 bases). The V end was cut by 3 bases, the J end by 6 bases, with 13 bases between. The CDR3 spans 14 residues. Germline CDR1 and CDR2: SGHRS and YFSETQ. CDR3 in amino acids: CASSWQGISNEQFF. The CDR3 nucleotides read TGCGCCAGCAGCTGGCAGGGGATTTCCAATGAGCAGTTCTTC.

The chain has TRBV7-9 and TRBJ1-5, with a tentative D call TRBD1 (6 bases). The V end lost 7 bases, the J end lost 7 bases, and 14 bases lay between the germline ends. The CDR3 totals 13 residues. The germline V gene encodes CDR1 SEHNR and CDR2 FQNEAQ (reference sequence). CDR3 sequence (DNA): TGTGCCAGCACCTCCGCGGGGGGCCAGCCCCAGCATTTT. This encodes CASTSAGGQPQHF.

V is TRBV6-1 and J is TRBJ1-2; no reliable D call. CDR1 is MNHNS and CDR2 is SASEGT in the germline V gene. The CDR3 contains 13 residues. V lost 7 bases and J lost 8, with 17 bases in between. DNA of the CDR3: TGTGCCAGCACCGAAACTAGACTATCGGGCTACACCTTC. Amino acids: CASTETRLSGYTF.

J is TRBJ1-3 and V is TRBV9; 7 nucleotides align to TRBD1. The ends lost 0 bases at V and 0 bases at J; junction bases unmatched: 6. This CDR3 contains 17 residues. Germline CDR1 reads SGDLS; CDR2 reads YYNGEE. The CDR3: CASSVGGTANSGNTIYF. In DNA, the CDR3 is TGTGCCAGCAGCGTAGGGGGGACAGCGAACTCTGGAAACACCATATATTTT.

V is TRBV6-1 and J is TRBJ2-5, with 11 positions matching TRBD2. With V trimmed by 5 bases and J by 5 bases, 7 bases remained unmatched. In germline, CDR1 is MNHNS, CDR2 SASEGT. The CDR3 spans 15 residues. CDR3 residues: CASSRLAGPPETQYF. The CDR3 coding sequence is TGTGCCAGCAGTCGACTAGCGGGACCTCCGGAGACCCAGTACTTC.

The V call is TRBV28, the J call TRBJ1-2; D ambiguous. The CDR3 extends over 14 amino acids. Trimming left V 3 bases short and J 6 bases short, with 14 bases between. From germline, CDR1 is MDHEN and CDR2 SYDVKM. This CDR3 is CASSFLWGANGYTF. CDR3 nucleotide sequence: TGTGCCAGCAGTTTCCTTTGGGGAGCGAATGGCTACACCTTC.

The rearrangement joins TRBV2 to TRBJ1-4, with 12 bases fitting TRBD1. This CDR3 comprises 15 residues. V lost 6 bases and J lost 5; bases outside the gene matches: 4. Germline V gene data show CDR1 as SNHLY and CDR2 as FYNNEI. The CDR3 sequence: CASRGQGARNEKLFF. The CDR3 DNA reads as TGTGCCAGCAGGGGACAGGGGGCAAGGAATGAAAAACTGTTTTTT. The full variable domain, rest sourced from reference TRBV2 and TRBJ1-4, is EPEVTQTPSHQVTQMGQEVILRCVPISNHLYFYWYRQILGQKVEFLVSFYNNEISEKSEIFDDQFSVERPDGSNFTLKIRSTKLEDSAMYFCASRGQGARNEKLFFGSGTQLSVL.